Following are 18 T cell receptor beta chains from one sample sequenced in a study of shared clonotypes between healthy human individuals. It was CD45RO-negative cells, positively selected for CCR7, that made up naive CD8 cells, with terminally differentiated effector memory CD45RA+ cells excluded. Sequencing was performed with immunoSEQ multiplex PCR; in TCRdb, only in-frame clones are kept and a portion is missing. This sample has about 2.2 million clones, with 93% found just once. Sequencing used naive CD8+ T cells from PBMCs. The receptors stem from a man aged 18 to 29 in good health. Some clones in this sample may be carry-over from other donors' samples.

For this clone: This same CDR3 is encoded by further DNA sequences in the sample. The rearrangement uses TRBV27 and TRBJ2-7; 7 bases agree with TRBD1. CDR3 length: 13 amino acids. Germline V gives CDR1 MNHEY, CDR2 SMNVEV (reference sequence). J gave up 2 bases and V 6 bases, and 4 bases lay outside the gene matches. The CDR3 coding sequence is TGTGCCAGCAGCCCGAGGGGGCCCTACGAGCAGTACTTC. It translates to CASSPRGPYEQYF.

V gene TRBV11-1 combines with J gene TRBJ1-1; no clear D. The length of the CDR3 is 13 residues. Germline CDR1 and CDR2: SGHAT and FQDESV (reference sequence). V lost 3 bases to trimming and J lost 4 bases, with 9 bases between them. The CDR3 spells CASSFLGSTEAFF. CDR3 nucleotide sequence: TGTGCCAGCAGCTTTCTTGGTAGCACTGAAGCTTTCTTT.

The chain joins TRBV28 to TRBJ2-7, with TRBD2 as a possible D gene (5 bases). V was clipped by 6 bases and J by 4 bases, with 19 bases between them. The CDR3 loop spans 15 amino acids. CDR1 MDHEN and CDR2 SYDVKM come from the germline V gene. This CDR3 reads CASSLTSGNTYEQYF. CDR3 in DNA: TGTGCCAGCAGCCTAACCTCCGGGAACACTTACGAGCAGTACTTC.

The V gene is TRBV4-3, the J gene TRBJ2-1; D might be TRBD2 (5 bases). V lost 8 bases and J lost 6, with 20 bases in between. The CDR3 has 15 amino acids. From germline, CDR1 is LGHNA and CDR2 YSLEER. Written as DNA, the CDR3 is TGCGCCAGCGGTGCTGGACTGAGTCAGATCAATGAGCAGTTCTTC. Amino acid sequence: CASGAGLSQINEQFF.

The CDR3 region has the DNA TGTGCCAGTAGTATAACCGGGACTGAAAGTCAGCAGTACTTC. It specifies CASSITGTESQQYF. This chain uses TRBV19 with TRBJ2-7, with D possibly matching TRBD2 (6 bases). Germline assignment: CDR1 LNHDA and CDR2 SQIVND (reference sequence). V was trimmed by 2 bases and J by 8 bases, leaving 16 bases between them. There are 14 residues in the CDR3.

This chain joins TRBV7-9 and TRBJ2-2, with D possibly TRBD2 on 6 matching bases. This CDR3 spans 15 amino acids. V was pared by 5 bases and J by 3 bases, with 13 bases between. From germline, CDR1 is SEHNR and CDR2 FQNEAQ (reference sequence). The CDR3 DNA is TGTGCCAGCAGCCATACGCGGGGTTACACCGGGGAGCTGTTTTTT. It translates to CASSHTRGYTGELFF.

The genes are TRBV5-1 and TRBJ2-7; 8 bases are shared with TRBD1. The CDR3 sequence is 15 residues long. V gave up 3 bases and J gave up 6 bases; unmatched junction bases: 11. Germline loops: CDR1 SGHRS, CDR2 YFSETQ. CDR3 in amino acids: CASSSAYRGRSEQYF. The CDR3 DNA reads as TGCGCCAGCAGCTCCGCGTACAGGGGGAGAAGCGAGCAGTACTTC.

The CDR3, as DNA: TGTGCCAGCAGCATCACCCCGGGTGGGTACGAGCAGTACTTC. Its translation is CASSITPGGYEQYF. The gene calls are TRBV7-6 and TRBJ2-7; no reliable D call. The CDR3 is made up of 14 amino acids. Germline V gene sequence: CDR1 SGHVS, CDR2 FNYEAQ. Trimming pared 5 bases from V and 4 bases from J, leaving 15 bases between.

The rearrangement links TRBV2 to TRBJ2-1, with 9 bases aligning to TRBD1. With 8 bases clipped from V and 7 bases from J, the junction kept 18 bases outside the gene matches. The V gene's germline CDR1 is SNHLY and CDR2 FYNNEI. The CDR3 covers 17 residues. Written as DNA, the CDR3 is TGTGCCAGCCGAGGGACAGGGCCGGAGGGAGTGAGGAATGAGCAGTTCTTC. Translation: CASRGTGPEGVRNEQFF.

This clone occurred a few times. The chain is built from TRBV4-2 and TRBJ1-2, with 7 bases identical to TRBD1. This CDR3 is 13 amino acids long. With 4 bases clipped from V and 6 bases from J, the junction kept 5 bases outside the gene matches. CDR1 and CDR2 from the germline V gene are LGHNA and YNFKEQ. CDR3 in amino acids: CASSRTGTDGYTF. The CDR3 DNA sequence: TGTGCCAGCAGCCGAACCGGGACAGATGGCTACACCTTC.

The CDR3 reads CASSKVAGMAPHNEQFF. The CDR3 nucleotides are TGTGCCAGCAGTAAGGTAGCGGGGATGGCCCCGCACAATGAGCAGTTCTTC. The gene calls are TRBV27 and TRBJ2-1; TRBD2 aligns across 8 bases. The CDR3 runs to 17 residues. V trimming: 5 bases; J trimming: 5 bases; junction bases outside the gene matches: 14. Germline values: CDR1 MNHEY, CDR2 SMNVEV (reference sequence).

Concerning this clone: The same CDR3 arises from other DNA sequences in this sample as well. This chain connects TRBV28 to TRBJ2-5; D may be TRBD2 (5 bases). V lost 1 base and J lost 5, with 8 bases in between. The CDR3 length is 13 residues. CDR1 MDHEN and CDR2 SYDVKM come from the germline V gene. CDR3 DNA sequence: TGTGCCAGCAGTTTATCGGGGTGGGAGACCCAGTACTTC. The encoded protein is CASSLSGWETQYF. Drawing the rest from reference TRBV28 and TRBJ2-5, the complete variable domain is DVKVTQSSRYLVKRTGEKVFLECVQDMDHENMFWYRQDPGLGLRLIYFSYDVKMKEKGDIPEGYSVSREKKERFSLILESASTNQTSMYLCASSLSGWETQYFGPGTRLLVL.

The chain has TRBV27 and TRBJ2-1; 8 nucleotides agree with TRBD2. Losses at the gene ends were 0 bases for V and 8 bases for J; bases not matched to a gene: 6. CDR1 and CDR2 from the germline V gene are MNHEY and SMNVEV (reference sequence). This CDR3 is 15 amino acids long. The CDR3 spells CASSLSGTSLYEQFF. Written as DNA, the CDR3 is TGTGCCAGCAGTTTATCGGGGACTAGTCTCTATGAGCAGTTCTTC.

The DNA of the CDR3 is TGTGCCAGCAGCCCAAAGGGGATAGGCCGTGAAGAAGCTTTCTTT. It encodes CASSPKGIGREEAFF. V is TRBV5-4 and J is TRBJ1-1; weak D call: TRBD1 (5 bases). CDR1 and CDR2 (germline): SGHNT, YYREEE (reference sequence). Deletions cut 4 bases from V and 8 bases from J, with 21 bases between. This CDR3 comprises 15 residues. Using reference TRBV5-4 and TRBJ1-1 for the parts outside the CDR3, the full variable domain is ETGVTQSPTHLIKTRGQQVTLRCSSQSGHNTVSWYQQALGQGPQFIFQYYREEENGRGNFPPRFSGLQFPNYSSELNVNALELDDSALYLCASSPKGIGREEAFFGQGTRLTVV.

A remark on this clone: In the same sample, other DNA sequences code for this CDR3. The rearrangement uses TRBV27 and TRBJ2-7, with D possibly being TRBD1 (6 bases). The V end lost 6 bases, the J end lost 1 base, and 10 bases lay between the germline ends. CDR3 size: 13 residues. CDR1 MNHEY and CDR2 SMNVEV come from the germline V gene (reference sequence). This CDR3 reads CASSQGTSYEQYF. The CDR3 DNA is TGTGCCAGCAGCCAGGGGACGTCCTACGAGCAGTACTTC.

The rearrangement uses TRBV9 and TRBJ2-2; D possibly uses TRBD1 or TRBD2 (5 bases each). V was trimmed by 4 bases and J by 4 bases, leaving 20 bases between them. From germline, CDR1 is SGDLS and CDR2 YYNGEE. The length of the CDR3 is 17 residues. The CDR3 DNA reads TGTGCCAGCAGCCCACCTATGAGGGGCCTTGGCACCGGGGAGCTGTTTTTT. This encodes CASSPPMRGLGTGELFF.

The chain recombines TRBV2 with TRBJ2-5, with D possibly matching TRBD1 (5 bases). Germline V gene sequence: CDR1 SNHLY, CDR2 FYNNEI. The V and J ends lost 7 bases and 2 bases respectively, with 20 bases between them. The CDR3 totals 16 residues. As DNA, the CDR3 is TGTGCCAGCAACATGGCAGGGCCAAACCCACAAGAGACCCAGTACTTC. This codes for CASNMAGPNPQETQYF.

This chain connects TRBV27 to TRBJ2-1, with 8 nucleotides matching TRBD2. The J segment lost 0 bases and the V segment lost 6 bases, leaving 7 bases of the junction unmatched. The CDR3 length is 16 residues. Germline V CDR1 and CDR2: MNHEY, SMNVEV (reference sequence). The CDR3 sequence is CASREVAGFSYNEQFF. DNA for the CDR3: TGTGCCAGCAGAGAAGTAGCGGGATTCTCCTACAATGAGCAGTTCTTC.